The subject of this entry is one TCR beta chain. This CDR3 has 15 residues. CDR1 LNHNV and CDR2 YYDKDF come from the germline V gene (reference sequence). V lost 0 bases, J lost 0 bases, and 5 bases lay in between. This record comes from a study of blood T cell repertoires in COVID-19. In the authors' methods: Estimates of nucleated cell counts were drawn from the amplification of reference gene primers. Method: immunoSEQ multiplex PCR; TCRdb's copy keeps in-frame clones and lacks some. That table supplies the V and J calls and clone size; D and trimming were determined from the DNA. The data contain fewer than 250,000 clones, over 80% of them singletons. Cohorts were determined from participant-reported clinical history.

The receptor was isolated from a woman aged 25-40 years with acute COVID-19. The chain is built from TRBV15 and TRBJ1-4; D uncertain. The sequenced sample was PBMCs or T cells enriched from blood (not recorded which). This CDR3 reads CATSRDLTTNEKLFF. DNA of the CDR3: TGTGCCACCAGCAGAGATTTAACAACTAATGAAAAACTGTTTTTT.